A single sample gave rise to the 26 T cell receptor beta chains below, sequenced in a study of low-dose radiotherapy and immunotherapy resistance in tumors. With TRAV- and TRBV-specific primers, first-strand cDNA was made, covering the alpha and beta chains. Over approximately 20 PCR cycles, TCRs were amplified from a constant-region primer and V-primer adapter. TCRdb reprocessed the reads with MiXCR, giving one entry per CDR3 protein. The sample lists around 76,000 distinct CDR3 sequences, about a third occurring once. Time point specified: before trial treatment. This specimen consisted of PBMCs, obtained before treatment. The origin of the receptors is a female donor with ovarian cancer.

This rearrangement joins TRBV10-3 to TRBJ2-7, with 7 bases matching TRBD2. Trimming at V came to 6 bases and at J to 4 bases, leaving 3 bases not matched to a gene. The germline V gene encodes CDR1 ENHRY and CDR2 SYGVKD. The length of the CDR3 is 12 residues. The DNA for the CDR3 is TGTGCCATCAGCCGGGAGGAGTACGAGCAGTACTTC. Encoded protein: CAISREEYEQYF.

CDR3 region: CASSWGNEQFF. CDR3 in DNA: TGTGCCAGCAGTTGGGGGAATGAGCAGTTCTTC. The V call is TRBV2, the J call TRBJ2-1; D could derive from TRBD1 or TRBD2 (5 bases each). This CDR3 region has 11 residues. V was trimmed by 5 bases and J by 7 bases, leaving 6 bases between them. CDR1 and CDR2 from the germline V gene are SNHLY and FYNNEI.

This clonotype showed up many times. The chain uses TRBV11-2 and TRBJ2-1, with TRBD1 matching 11 bases. Losses at the gene ends were 8 bases for V and 7 bases for J; bases not matched to a gene: 4. Per germline, CDR1 SGHAT and CDR2 FQNNGV. The CDR3 loop spans 13 amino acids. CDR3 region: CASVGTGGNEQFF. The CDR3, as DNA: TGTGCCAGCGTCGGGACAGGGGGGAATGAGCAGTTCTTC.

This clonotype was recorded at least ten times. The V gene is TRBV19, the J gene TRBJ1-5; D uncertain. V was clipped by 5 bases and J by 4 bases, with 9 bases between them. CDR1 is LNHDA, CDR2 SQIVND, per germline (reference sequence). The CDR3 totals 13 residues. For the CDR3, the DNA is TGTGCCAGTAGTTCCCGGGTAAATCAGCCCCAGCATTTT. As protein: CASSSRVNQPQHF.

This clonotype was counted many times. The chain has TRBV5-6 and TRBJ2-3; 7 bases fit TRBD2. Germline trimming cut 4 bases from V and 9 bases from J; bases unmatched to any gene: 8. This CDR3 is 13 amino acids long. Per germline, CDR1 SGHDT and CDR2 YYEEEE. CDR3 amino acids: CASSHSSGATQYF. In DNA, the CDR3 is TGTGCCAGCAGCCATTCAAGCGGGGCCACGCAGTATTTT.

A note on this clonotype: A far larger clone differs by one base, so this is likely a read error. The chain couples TRBV27 to TRBJ2-1, with D hard to call. The ends were cut back, 10 bases at V and 10 bases at J, with 20 bases in the middle. Germline V lookup: CDR1 MNHEY, CDR2 SMNVEV (reference sequence). This CDR3 region has 13 residues. The CDR3 DNA reads TGTGCCACCTGTGATTCTCACTCACCAGAGCAGTTCTTC. Protein: CATCDSHSPEQFF.

This clonotype was detected once. The gene calls are TRBV4-1 and TRBJ2-3; D gene uncertain. Looked up from germline, CDR1 is MGHRA and CDR2 is YSYEKL. V was shortened by 4 bases and J by 4 bases, with 12 bases between the two germline ends. CDR3 size: 14 residues. CDR3 protein: CASSPWSASDTQYF. The CDR3 nucleotides read TGCGCCAGCAGCCCATGGTCGGCCTCAGATACGCAGTATTTT.

As DNA, the CDR3 is TGTGCCAGCAGCCCAACAAGCTCCTACGAGCAGTACTTC. Translated, it gives CASSPTSSYEQYF. The genes are TRBV5-4 and TRBJ2-7; D call uncertain. Looked up from germline, CDR1 is SGHNT and CDR2 is YYREEE (reference sequence). The V end was cut by 4 bases, the J end by 0 bases, with 8 bases between. The CDR3 contains 13 residues.

The chain is built from TRBV28 and TRBJ1-2; 10 bases agree with TRBD1. J lost 4 bases, V lost 6 bases, and 5 bases had no gene match. Germline V gives CDR1 MDHEN, CDR2 SYDVKM. The CDR3 consists of 14 residues. CDR3: CASSSRDRGYGYTF. CDR3 DNA sequence: TGTGCCAGCAGCTCCCGGGACAGGGGCTATGGCTACACCTTC.

The chain carries TRBV20-1 and TRBJ1-5; D is possibly TRBD1 (5 bases). With 3 bases removed from V and 3 bases from J, the gap between germline ends came to 15 bases. There are 15 residues in the CDR3. From germline, CDR1 is DFQATT and CDR2 SNEGSKA (reference sequence). CDR3 nucleotide sequence: TGCAGTGCTAGTCCATCGGGGGTTAACAATCAGCCCCAGCATTTT. As protein: CSASPSGVNNQPQHF.

There are a few counts of this clonotype. This chain links TRBV6-6 with TRBJ1-5; TRBD1 might be the D (6 bases). Between the trimmed V and J ends, which lost 2 bases and 1 base, there was a span of 9 bases. There are 15 residues in the CDR3. Germline lookup yields CDR1 MNHNY and CDR2 SVGAGI (reference sequence). The CDR3 loop is CASSYGGGSNQPQHF. CDR3 coding DNA: TGTGCCAGCAGTTACGGAGGGGGGAGCAATCAGCCCCAGCATTTT.

This clonotype appeared many times. V and J are TRBV3-1 and TRBJ2-3; D ambiguous. In germline, CDR1 is LGHDT, CDR2 YNNKEL (reference sequence). The CDR3 covers 15 residues. The ends were cut back, 0 bases at V and 2 bases at J, with 9 bases in the middle. The DNA of the CDR3 is TGTGCCAGCAGCCAAGATCCGGGCCACACAGATACGCAGTATTTT. Protein: CASSQDPGHTDTQYF.

This clonotype was seen repeatedly, ten times or more. The chain carries TRBV6-1 and TRBJ2-1, with D possibly matching TRBD2 (5 bases). The V end lost 6 bases, the J end lost 7 bases, and 10 bases lay between the germline ends. This CDR3 has 12 residues. The germline CDR1 and CDR2 sequences are MNHNS and SASEGT. The CDR3 DNA reads as TGTGCCAGCAGGACCACTAGTAATGAGCAGTTCTTC. It translates to CASRTTSNEQFF.

The chain carries TRBV28 and TRBJ2-2; D is ambiguous. This CDR3 comprises 12 residues. CDR1 and CDR2 (germline): MDHEN, SYDVKM. The V end lost 2 bases, the J end lost 7 bases, and 5 bases lay between the germline ends. The DNA of the CDR3 is TGTGCCAGCAGTTTACTCGGCGGGGAGCTGTTTTTT. It encodes CASSLLGGELFF.

The chain employs TRBV5-1 and TRBJ2-6; TRBD1 might be the D (6 bases). CDR3 size: 17 residues. Trimming pared 6 bases from V and 4 bases from J, leaving 20 bases between. The V gene's germline CDR1 is SGHRS and CDR2 YFSETQ. This CDR3 reads CASTTTTGSPGANVLTF. The CDR3 DNA is TGCGCCAGCACGACTACCACAGGGAGCCCCGGGGCCAACGTCCTGACTTTC.

The sample holds a few counts of this clonotype. The J gene is TRBJ2-2, the V gene TRBV5-1, with 9 bases that match TRBD2. Unmatched junction bases numbered 9, after V lost 4 bases and J lost 5 bases. Germline V gives CDR1 SGHRS, CDR2 YFSETQ. This CDR3 comprises 16 residues. Here the CDR3 reads CASSPTASGTTGELFF. The CDR3 region has the DNA TGCGCCAGCAGCCCAACGGCTAGCGGGACGACCGGGGAGCTGTTTTTT. Full variable domain (rest looked up from reference TRBV5-1 and TRBJ2-2): KAGVTQTPRYLIKTRGQQVTLSCSPISGHRSVSWYQQTPGQGLQFLFEYFSETQRNKGNFPGRFSGRQFSNSRSEMNVSTLELGDSALYLCASSPTASGTTGELFFGEGSRLTVL.

This clonotype has a count of ten or more. The chain recombines TRBV7-2 with TRBJ2-5, with 8 bases aligning to TRBD1. V was clipped by 5 bases and J by 4 bases; unmatched bases: 3. The length of the CDR3 is 13 residues. Germline V gene data show CDR1 as SGHTA and CDR2 as FQGNSA. CDR3: CASSRGTGETQYF. The DNA of the CDR3 is TGTGCCAGCAGCCGTGGGACAGGAGAGACCCAGTACTTC.

This clonotype was counted a few times. This chain links TRBV27 with TRBJ2-1, with 11 nucleotides matching TRBD2. Germline CDR1 and CDR2: MNHEY and SMNVEV (reference sequence). J lost 7 bases, V lost 3 bases, and 5 bases had no gene match. The CDR3 spans 15 residues. The CDR3: CASSLWASGRNEQFF. DNA for the CDR3: TGTGCCAGCAGTTTGTGGGCTAGCGGGAGGAATGAGCAGTTCTTC.

The chain links TRBV27 to TRBJ2-5; TRBD2 aligns across 9 bases. The germline V gene encodes CDR1 MNHEY and CDR2 SMNVEV (reference sequence). This CDR3 region has 16 residues. J was trimmed by 1 base and V by 5 bases; bases with no gene match: 8. CDR3 loop: CASSLIPGLAQETQYF. The CDR3, as DNA: TGTGCCAGCAGTCTAATACCGGGACTAGCCCAAGAGACCCAGTACTTC.

Many counts were recorded for this clonotype. V is TRBV20-1 and J is TRBJ1-2; no definite D call. CDR3 length equals 12 residues. CDR1 and CDR2 from the germline V gene are DFQATT and SNEGSKA (reference sequence). Trimming took off 3 bases at V and 7 bases at J, with 12 bases between the two ends. The CDR3: CSARAHESGYTF. CDR3 DNA: TGCAGTGCTAGGGCCCACGAAAGTGGCTACACCTTC.

This clonotype was seen many times. This chain links TRBV3-1 with TRBJ1-2; possibly TRBD1 for D (6 bases). CDR1 and CDR2 from the germline V gene are LGHDT and YNNKEL (reference sequence). CDR3 length: 15 residues. V was pared by 3 bases and J by 3 bases, with 14 bases between. The CDR3 nucleotides read TGTGCCAGCAGCCAGGGACACGCAACGGACTATGGCTACACCTTC. Protein: CASSQGHATDYGYTF.

This clonotype turned up a few times. This sequence joins TRBV5-1 and TRBJ2-7, with D possibly being TRBD1 or TRBD2 (5 bases each). This CDR3 spans 15 amino acids. The germline V and J ends were trimmed by 1 base and 6 bases, with 17 bases remaining between them. Looked up from germline, CDR1 is SGHRS and CDR2 is YFSETQ. DNA for the CDR3: TGCGCCAGCAGCTTGATCCCGGGGACGGAGCGCGAGCAGTACTTC. This codes for CASSLIPGTEREQYF.

This clonotype was detected many times. The chain joins TRBV7-9 to TRBJ2-3, with D maybe TRBD2 (6 bases). Germline assignment: CDR1 SEHNR and CDR2 FQNEAQ (reference sequence). There are 14 residues in the CDR3. Trimming pared 5 bases from V and 4 bases from J, leaving 13 bases between. The DNA of the CDR3 is TGTGCCAGCAGCGGACCCACGGGAGCAGATACGCAGTATTTT. Protein: CASSGPTGADTQYF.

As regards this clonotype: The junction departs from the called germline gene at one end, perhaps through a read error. The chain recombines TRBV5-3 with TRBJ2-6; no definite D call. TRBV5-3 belongs to the ORF category, with a function that is uncertain. The CDR3 consists of 16 residues. The CDR3 here is CASSLAGRQRANVLTF. CDR3 bases: TGTGCCAGCAGCTTGGCAGGCAGGCAGAGGGCCAACGTCCTGACTTTC.

The rearrangement joins TRBV20-1 to TRBJ2-5, with D perhaps given as TRBD1 or TRBD2 (5 bases each). The V end was cut by 3 bases, the J end by 5 bases, with 7 bases between. CDR1 and CDR2 from the germline V gene are DFQATT and SNEGSKA (reference sequence). The CDR3 is made up of 11 amino acids. The CDR3 nucleotides are TGCAGTGCTAGTGAGGGGGAGACCCAGTACTTC. Its protein is CSASEGETQYF.

This clonotype was counted many times. The rearrangement uses TRBV6-5 and TRBJ2-5; possibly TRBD2 for D (6 bases). Trimming stripped 6 bases from V and 6 bases from J, with 14 bases between. Germline assignment: CDR1 MNHEY and CDR2 SVGAGI. The CDR3 has 13 residues. The CDR3 DNA reads as TGTGCCAGCAGCAACCTAGCGTTGAAGACCCAGTACTTC. This translates into CASSNLALKTQYF.